Here is one T cell receptor (beta chain) with its context. The clone's antigen remains unknown. Within one base of it there is no much larger clone, and no base qualities were kept. Libraries were made using the immunoSEQ multiplex PCR assay. The multiplex PCR relied on a mix of 60 forward primers for TCR Vbeta segments and 13 reverse primers for TCR Jbeta segments. The CDR3 region of rearranged TCR beta genes was amplified from genomic DNA by a multiplex PCR assay. Amplified TCR beta libraries were sequenced as 87-base-pair reads on the Illumina HiSeq System. Under the source paper's analysis protocol: In a later analysis, some 80 million unique TCR beta chains were counted across the roughly 670 repertoires, and roughly 9.9 million of these chains were shared by at least two donors. To remove PCR and sequencing errors, raw reads were error-corrected and collapsed into unique sequences using a nearest-neighbor algorithm that merged closely related sequences. Alignment of CDR3 sequences to IMGT reference sequences was used to assign V, D and J gene segments. For a sequence to be retained, a match of at least six nucleotides to both a V gene segment and a J gene segment was required. A rearrangement was called productive if the CDR3 had no stop codons and remained in frame with V and J, and every other rearrangement was called non-productive. CDR3 was defined according to IMGT convention as the region running from the second conserved V-encoded cysteine to the conserved J-encoded phenylalanine. Sequences without an unambiguous match to a single V gene segment were excluded from the earlier analysis of approximately 560 of the donors. In an earlier analysis of almost 600 of the donors, a V segment was called functional when productive rearrangements were above 56.7%, and segregating when the standard deviation between donors exceeded 5%. To diagnose cytomegalovirus status from the catalog of TCR beta chain sequences, a statistical classification framework was built. In a later analysis, V and J genes were assigned by comparing TCR nucleotide sequences against IMGT/GENE-DB human TR gene sequences. A later analysis assigned CDR3 sequences and most-parsimonious VDJ recombination scenarios with the TCRdist pipeline. In a later analysis, each TCR beta chain was defined by its CDR3 amino acid sequence together with its V-gene family, and reads without a unique V-gene family were excluded. To address suspected cross-contamination and a sequencing artifact, a later analysis removed over 500 highly shared, low-generation-probability nucleotide sequences. In a later analysis, a clonal expansion index was calculated for each public chain from normalized within-repertoire ranks of inferred template counts. In a later analysis, generation probabilities were computed using a VDJ recombination model fitted to out-of-frame rearrangements, and the results were checked against IGoR. A later analysis scored TCR-TCR, TCR-HLA and TCR-CMV co-occurrence with hypergeometric tests, applying a repertoire-size bias correction to TCR pairs. In a later analysis, false discovery rates were estimated by permuting HLA or CMV assignments 20 times. In a later analysis, co-occurring TCRs were grouped using DBSCAN, and TCRdist sequence similarity was added for clustering within HLA-allele-positive subsets. For co-occurrence clustering, repertoires with fewer than 30,000 or more than 120,000 public chains were excluded, along with five repertoires with anomalous nucleotide sharing. In its TCRdb copy, this immuneACCESS table keeps in-frame sequences only and misses some clones. Where compared with another copy, unresolved V genes explain less than half of these, and the others have no known cause. The V and J calls and clone size are taken from that table; D and trimming were inferred from the DNA. This sample has under 200,000 clones in its table, and approximately 82% of those were observed once. About 7.7% of the sample is taken by the ten largest.

In total, 600 or so healthy bone marrow donors made up the cohort. All cohort members were sampled while nominally healthy, although unrecorded immune exposures were likely present. The donor tested CMV seropositive, placing the donor among the 250 to 350 seropositive members of the cohort. Each donor provided a peripheral blood sample, and peripheral blood mononuclear cells were used for TCR beta sequencing. The Qiagen DNeasy Blood Extraction Kit was used to extract genomic DNA from the blood cell samples. The germline V gene supplies CDR1 SGHTA and CDR2 FQGTGA. V drops 1 base and J drops 0 bases, leaving 10 bases in between. The CDR3 measures 15 amino acids from cysteine to phenylalanine. Solely the CDR3 DNA is kept, with 45 bases framed from the first base. The sample is drawn from a study of cytomegalovirus exposure and HLA in healthy donors (dated by TCRdb to about 2017). Regarding the study in general: According to an earlier analysis of 550 to 700 of the donors, 150 million to 200 million T cells yielded roughly 110 million unique TCR beta sequences and 276 Gb of sequence data. The study was designed to test whether signatures of past pathogen exposure could be identified by cataloging public T cell receptors. The study combined high-throughput TCR immunosequencing, statistical association of individual TCRs with disease status, and machine learning to predict cytomegalovirus infection status. In addition to the first cohort of about 650 subjects, a separate validation cohort of 130 or so different subjects was used. Rather than drawing on any new phenotypic data, the later analysis identified candidate immune exposures from TCR beta sequences and the way those sequences occurred across donors. To study patterns of TCR occurrence, a later analysis re-analyzed previously published TCR beta repertoires from around 700 donors and added high-resolution HLA genotyping. All discovery cohort repertoires had been generated on a single sequencing platform. The genetic ancestry cluster associated with self-reported Caucasian donors included around 76% of the approximately 430 genotyped donors. About 330 gigabases of sequencing data and 70 million to 95 million unique TCR sequences made up an early release that covered approximately 650 HLA-typed donors. The number of typed donors differed by locus: roughly 620-640 for A, B, C, DRB1 and DQB1; roughly 510 for DQA1; 606 for DPA1; and about 450 for DPB1. Donor age, sex, ethnicity and CMV serostatus were compiled alongside the repertoire data. A later genetic analysis used genome-wide SNP genotypes for about three fifths of the 666 donors, treating that subset as a discovery cohort. An earlier analysis of some 600 of the donors applied high-throughput TCR beta sequencing to assess whether each TCR beta V gene segment acted as functional or pseudogenic. Across 398 genotyped donors of the cohort, an average of approximately 220,000 unique TCR beta nucleotide sequences per donor were sequenced, and around 20% of those sequences were non-productive. The T cell repertoires of 666 subjects were profiled by immunosequencing and related to cytomegalovirus serostatus. Because of strong linkage in the cohort, roughly five DR-DQ haplotypes were treated as single units for association and clustering. HLA typing included class I and class II loci at four-digit resolution.

Broad study findings and their caveats: Roughly uniform sequencing depth across donors was assumed in presence/absence analyses, although this assumption may not hold. The only immune exposure information available for the cohort was CMV serostatus. The sequencing pipeline was judged likely to have produced a cluster of highly shared sequence variants as a technical artifact. Because some donors lacked HLA typing at each locus, the association tests relied only on the typed subset. The 87-base-pair reads could not distinguish some IMGT-functional V segments, including TRBV6-2 and TRBV6-3, so those segments were excluded. An association between a missense DCLRE1C variant and V-gene and J-gene trimming of TCR beta chains was found in a later genetic analysis and replicated in an independent cohort. Strong co-occurrence of HLA alleles, especially DR and DQ, made assigning TCR associations to individual alleles difficult. A further reported finding was that TCR beta sequences accurately predicted the HLA-A and HLA-B alleles for most subjects in the first cohort. In the study, some 180 TCR beta chains were listed as associated with cytomegalovirus. Compared with the approximately 600-donor mean, donors in an Asian-associated ancestry cluster had fewer N-insertions in productive TCRs, according to a later genetic analysis. In vitro tests confirmed that a few of the cytomegalovirus-associated TCR beta chains recognize cytomegalovirus antigens. Linkage disequilibrium might explain the correlated functional status among segregating V segments, but an unknown experimental factor could not be ruled out. Over 15 rarely observed V segments, including chromosome 9 orphons, were excluded from the earlier analysis of several hundred of the donors because counts were too low. At a false discovery rate of 0.05, a later analysis linked about 17,000 TCR beta sequences to specific HLA alleles. In a later analysis, HLA-associated TCR beta chains were found to be more clonally expanded and to have lower generation probabilities than equally common non-associated chains. In both the original and validation cohorts, the classifier was reported to diagnose cytomegalovirus status with high specificity and sensitivity. In this cohort, only TCR beta chains were sequenced, and detectable features were limited by the absence of alpha or paired-chain data. According to the authors, the approach could potentially be generalized to other disease states and immunological phenotypes. According to a later analysis, most CMV-associated TCR beta chains appeared to be HLA-restricted, and the HLA associations seemed to be driven largely by CMV exposure. A later analysis reported that several top co-occurrence clusters appeared linked to parvovirus B19, influenza, CMV and Epstein-Barr virus. Most TCR sequences were observed very rarely across donors, whereas some public TCRs were present in many individuals. In a later analysis, the rate of TCR association differed among HLA loci, with DRB1 alleles having the most associated TCRs and HLA-C alleles having the fewest. An earlier analysis of approximately 500 of the donors showed that most TCR beta V segments appeared in productive rearrangements either about 87% or about 30% of the time, which broadly matched IMGT annotations.

The TCR originated in a woman between 40 and 55 years old in good health and CMV-seropositive. This chain is built from TRBV7-3 and TRBJ2-7, with TRBD1 tentatively as D gene (6 bases match). The sample consisted of PBMCs. The CDR3: CASSLSGGFSYEQYF. The nucleotide sequence reads TGTGCCAGCAGCTTAAGTGGGGGCTTCTCCTACGAGCAGTACTTC.